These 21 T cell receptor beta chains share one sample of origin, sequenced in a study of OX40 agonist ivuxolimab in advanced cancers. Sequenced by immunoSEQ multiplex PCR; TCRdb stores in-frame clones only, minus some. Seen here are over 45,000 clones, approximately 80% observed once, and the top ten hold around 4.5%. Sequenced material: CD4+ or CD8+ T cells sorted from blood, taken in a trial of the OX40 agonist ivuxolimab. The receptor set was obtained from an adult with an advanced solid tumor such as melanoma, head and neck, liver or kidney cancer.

The chain's CDR3 is CASSLAPTGGYNEQFF. The CDR3 nucleotides read TGTGCCAGCAGCTTGGCCCCAACGGGAGGTTACAATGAGCAGTTCTTC. The chain recombines TRBV5-4 with TRBJ2-1, with TRBD2 matching 7 bases. The CDR3 totals 16 residues. Losses at the gene ends were 0 bases for V and 4 bases for J; bases not matched to a gene: 7. Germline CDR1 reads SGHNT; CDR2 reads YYREEE (reference sequence).

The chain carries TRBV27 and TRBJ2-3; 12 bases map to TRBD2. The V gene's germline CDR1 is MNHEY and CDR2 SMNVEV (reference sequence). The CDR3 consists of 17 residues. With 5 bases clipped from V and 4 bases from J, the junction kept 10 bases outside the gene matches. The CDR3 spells CASSRPRLAGVPDTQYF. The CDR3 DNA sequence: TGTGCCAGCAGTCGCCCCCGACTAGCGGGAGTCCCAGATACGCAGTATTTT.

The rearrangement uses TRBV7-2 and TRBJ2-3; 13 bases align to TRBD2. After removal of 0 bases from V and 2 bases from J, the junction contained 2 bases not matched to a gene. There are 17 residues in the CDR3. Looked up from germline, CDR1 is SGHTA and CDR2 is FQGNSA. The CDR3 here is CASSLAGTSGNTDTQYF. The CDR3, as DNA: TGTGCCAGCAGCTTAGCCGGGACTAGCGGGAACACAGATACGCAGTATTTT.

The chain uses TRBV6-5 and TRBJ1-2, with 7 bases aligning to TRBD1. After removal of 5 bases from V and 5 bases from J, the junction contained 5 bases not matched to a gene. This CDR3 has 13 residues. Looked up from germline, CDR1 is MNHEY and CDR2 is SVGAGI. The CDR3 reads CASSTGQQYGYTF. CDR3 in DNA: TGTGCCAGCAGTACGGGACAGCAATATGGCTACACCTTC.

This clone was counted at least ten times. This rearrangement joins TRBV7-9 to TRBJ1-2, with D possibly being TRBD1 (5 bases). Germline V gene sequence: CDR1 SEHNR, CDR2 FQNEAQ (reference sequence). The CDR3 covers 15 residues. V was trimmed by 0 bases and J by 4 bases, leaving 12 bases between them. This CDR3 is CASSLAAGTTYGYTF. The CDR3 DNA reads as TGTGCCAGCAGCTTAGCGGCGGGGACTACCTATGGCTACACCTTC. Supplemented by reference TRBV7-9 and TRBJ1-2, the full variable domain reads DTGVSQNPRHKITKRGQNVTFRCDPISEHNRLYWYRQTLGQGPEFLTYFQNEAQLEKSRLLSDRFSAERPKGSFSTLEIQRTEQGDSAMYLCASSLAAGTTYGYTFGSGTRLTVV.

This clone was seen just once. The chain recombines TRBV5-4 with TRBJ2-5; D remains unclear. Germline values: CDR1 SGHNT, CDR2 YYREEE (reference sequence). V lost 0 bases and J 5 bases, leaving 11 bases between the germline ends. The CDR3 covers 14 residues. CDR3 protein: CASSLDLKRETQYF. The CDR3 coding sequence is TGTGCCAGCAGCTTGGACCTTAAGAGGGAGACCCAGTACTTC. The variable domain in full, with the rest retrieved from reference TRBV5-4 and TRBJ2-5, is ETGVTQSPTHLIKTRGQQVTLRCSSQSGHNTVSWYQQALGQGPQFIFQYYREEENGRGNFPPRFSGLQFPNYSSELNVNALELDDSALYLCASSLDLKRETQYFGPGTRLLVL.

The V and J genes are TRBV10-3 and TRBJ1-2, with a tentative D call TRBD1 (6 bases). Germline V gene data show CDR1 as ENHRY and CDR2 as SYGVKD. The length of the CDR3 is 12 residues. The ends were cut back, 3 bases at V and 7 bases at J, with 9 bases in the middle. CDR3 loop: CAISDGGSGYTF. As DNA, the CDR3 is TGTGCCATCAGTGATGGGGGCTCTGGCTACACCTTC.

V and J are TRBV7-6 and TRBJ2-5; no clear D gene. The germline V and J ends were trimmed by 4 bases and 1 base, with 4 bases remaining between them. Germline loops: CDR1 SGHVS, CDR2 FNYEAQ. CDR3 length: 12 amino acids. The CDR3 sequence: CASSSFQETQYF. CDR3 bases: TGTGCCAGCAGCTCCTTCCAAGAGACCCAGTACTTC.

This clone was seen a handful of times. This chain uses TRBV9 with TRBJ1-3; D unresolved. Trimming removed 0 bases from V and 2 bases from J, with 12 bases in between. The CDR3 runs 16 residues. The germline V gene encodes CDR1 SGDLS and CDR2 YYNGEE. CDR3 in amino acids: CASSVGAAATGNTIYF. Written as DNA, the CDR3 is TGTGCCAGCAGCGTAGGGGCCGCGGCCACTGGAAACACCATATATTTT. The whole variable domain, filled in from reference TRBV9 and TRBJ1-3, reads DSGVTQTPKHLITATGQRVTLRCSPRSGDLSVYWYQQSLDQGLQFLIQYYNGEERAKGNILERFSAQQFPDLHSELNLSSLELGDSALYFCASSVGAAATGNTIYFGEGSWLTVV.

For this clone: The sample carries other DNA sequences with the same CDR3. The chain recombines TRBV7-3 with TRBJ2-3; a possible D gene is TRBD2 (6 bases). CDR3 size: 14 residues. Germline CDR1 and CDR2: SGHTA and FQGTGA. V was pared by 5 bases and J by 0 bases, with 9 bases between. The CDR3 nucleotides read TGTGCCAGCAGCCTCGGGACTAGCACAGATACGCAGTATTTT. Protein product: CASSLGTSTDTQYF.

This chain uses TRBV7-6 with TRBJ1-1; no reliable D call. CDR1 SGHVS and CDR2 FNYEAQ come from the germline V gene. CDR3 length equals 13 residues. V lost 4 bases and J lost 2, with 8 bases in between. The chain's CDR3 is CASSSNSNTEAFF. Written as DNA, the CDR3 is TGTGCCAGCAGCTCAAACAGCAACACTGAAGCTTTCTTT.

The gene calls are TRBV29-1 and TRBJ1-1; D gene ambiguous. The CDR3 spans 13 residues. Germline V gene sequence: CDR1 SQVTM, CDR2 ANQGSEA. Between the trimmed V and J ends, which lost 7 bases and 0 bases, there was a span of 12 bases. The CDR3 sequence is CSATPYVNTEAFF. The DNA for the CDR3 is TGCAGCGCCACACCTTATGTGAACACTGAAGCTTTCTTT.

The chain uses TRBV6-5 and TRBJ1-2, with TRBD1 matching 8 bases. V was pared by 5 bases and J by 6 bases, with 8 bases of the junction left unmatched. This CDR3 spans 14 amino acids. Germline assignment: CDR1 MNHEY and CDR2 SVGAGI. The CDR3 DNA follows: TGTGCCAGCAGTGGCTTACAGGGGGTAGATGGCTACACCTTC. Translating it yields CASSGLQGVDGYTF.

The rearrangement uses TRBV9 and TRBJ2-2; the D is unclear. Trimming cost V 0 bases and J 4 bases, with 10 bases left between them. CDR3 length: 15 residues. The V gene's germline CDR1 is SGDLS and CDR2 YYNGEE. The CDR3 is CASSVEPSSTGELFF. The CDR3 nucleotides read TGTGCCAGCAGCGTAGAACCTTCGAGCACCGGGGAGCTGTTTTTT.

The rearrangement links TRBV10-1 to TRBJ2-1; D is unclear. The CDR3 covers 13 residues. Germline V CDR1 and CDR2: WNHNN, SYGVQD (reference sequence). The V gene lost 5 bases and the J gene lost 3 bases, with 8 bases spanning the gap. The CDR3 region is CASSSAVYNEQFF. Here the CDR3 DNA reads TGCGCCAGCAGTTCCGCGGTCTACAATGAGCAGTTCTTC.

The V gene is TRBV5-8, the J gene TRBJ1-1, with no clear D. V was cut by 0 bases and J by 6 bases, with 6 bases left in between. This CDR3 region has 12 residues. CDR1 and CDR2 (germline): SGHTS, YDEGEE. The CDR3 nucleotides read TGTGCCAGCAGCTTGGAGGGTGCTGAAGCTTTCTTT. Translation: CASSLEGAEAFF.

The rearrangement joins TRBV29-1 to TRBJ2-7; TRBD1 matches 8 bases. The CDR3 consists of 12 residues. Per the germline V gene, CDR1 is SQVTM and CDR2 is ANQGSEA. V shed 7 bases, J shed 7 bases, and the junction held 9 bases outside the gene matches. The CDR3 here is CSAGQGKGEQYF. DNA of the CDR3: TGCAGCGCTGGACAGGGTAAGGGGGAGCAGTACTTC.

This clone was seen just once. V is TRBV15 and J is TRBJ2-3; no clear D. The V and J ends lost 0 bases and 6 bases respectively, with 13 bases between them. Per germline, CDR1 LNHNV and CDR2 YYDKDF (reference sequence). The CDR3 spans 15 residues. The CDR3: CATSRDRSRADTQYF. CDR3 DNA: TGTGCCACCAGCAGAGATAGGAGCCGGGCGGATACGCAGTATTTT.

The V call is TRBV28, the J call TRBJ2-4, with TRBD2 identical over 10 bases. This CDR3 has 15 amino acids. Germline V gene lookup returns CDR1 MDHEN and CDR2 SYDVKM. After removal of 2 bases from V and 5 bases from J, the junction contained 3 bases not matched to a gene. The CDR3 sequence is CASSLGAGGQNIQYF. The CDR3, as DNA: TGTGCCAGCAGTTTAGGAGCGGGAGGGCAAAACATTCAGTACTTC.

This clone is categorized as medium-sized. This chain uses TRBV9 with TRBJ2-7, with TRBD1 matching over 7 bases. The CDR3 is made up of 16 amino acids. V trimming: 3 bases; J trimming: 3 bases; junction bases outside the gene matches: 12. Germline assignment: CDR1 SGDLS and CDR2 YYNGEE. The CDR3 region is CASSAAGDRADYEQYF. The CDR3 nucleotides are TGTGCCAGCAGCGCGGCCGGAGACAGGGCCGACTACGAGCAGTACTTC.

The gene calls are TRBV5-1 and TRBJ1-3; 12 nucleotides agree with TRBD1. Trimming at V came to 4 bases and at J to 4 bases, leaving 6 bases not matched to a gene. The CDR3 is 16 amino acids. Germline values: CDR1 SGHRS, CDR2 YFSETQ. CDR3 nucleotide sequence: TGCGCCAGCAGCCCCGGGACAGGGGGCTTAGGAAACACCATATATTTT. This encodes CASSPGTGGLGNTIYF.